The 16 T cell receptor beta chains reported below all come from one sample, sequenced in a study of blood T cells in healthy people across ages. Alongside a J-beta primer mix, a sample-barcoded 5' primer served in a second PCR lasting about 7 to 12 cycles. MiXCR was run by TCRdb on the 5' RACE reads, yielding one entry per CDR3 protein. Among about 600,000 distinct CDR3 sequences listed, 45% to 55% were seen once. Sequences were obtained from blood. These receptor sequences come from a man aged 80 or over in good health.

The chain carries TRBV24-1 and TRBJ2-3; D possibly uses TRBD1 or TRBD2 (5 bases each). V was cut by 5 bases and J by 2 bases, with 10 bases left in between. The CDR3 sequence is 14 residues long. Per the germline V gene, CDR1 is KGHDR and CDR2 is SFDVKD. The CDR3 is CATSGRGVTDTQYF. The CDR3 DNA reads TGTGCCACCAGTGGCCGGGGCGTCACAGATACGCAGTATTTT.

This clonotype has more than one count but fewer than ten. The chain couples TRBV29-1 to TRBJ2-3; 7 nucleotides align to TRBD1. CDR3 length equals 13 residues. J lost 6 bases, V lost 5 bases, and 8 bases had no gene match. The germline V gene has CDR1 SQVTM and CDR2 ANQGSEA. CDR3 residues: CSVLPTGTDTQYF. The CDR3 DNA follows: TGCAGCGTTCTCCCGACAGGGACCGATACGCAGTATTTT.

The J gene is TRBJ2-7, the V gene TRBV6-2 or TRBV6-3, with 7 bases matching TRBD2. CDR3 length: 14 residues. CDR1 and CDR2 from the germline V gene are MNHEY and SVGEGT. V was pared by 11 bases and J by 0 bases, with 10 bases of the junction left unmatched. CDR3 loop: CACGRDYASYEQYF. CDR3 nucleotides: TGTGCCTGCGGCCGGGACTACGCCTCCTACGAGCAGTACTTC.

This rearrangement joins TRBV11-2 to TRBJ2-5; D is undetermined. This CDR3 comprises 14 residues. From germline, CDR1 is SGHAT and CDR2 FQNNGV. The germline V and J ends were trimmed by 0 bases and 4 bases, with 9 bases remaining between them. Here the CDR3 DNA reads TGTGCCAGCAGCTTAGATCGTTTGGGAGAGACCCAGTACTTC. Its protein is CASSLDRLGETQYF.

The chain employs TRBV9 and TRBJ2-3, with D possibly matching TRBD2 (6 bases). Germline CDR1 is SGDLS and CDR2 is YYNGEE. V gave up 2 bases and J gave up 8 bases, with 15 bases separating them. The CDR3 is 14 residues long. Here the CDR3 DNA reads TGTGCCAGCAGCGTCCAATGGGGGGATAGTACGCAGTATTTT. It specifies CASSVQWGDSTQYF. Combining the CDR3 with reference TRBV9 and TRBJ2-3 gives the whole variable domain DSGVTQTPKHLITATGQRVTLRCSPRSGDLSVYWYQQSLDQGLQFLIQYYNGEERAKGNILERFSAQQFPDLHSELNLSSLELGDSALYFCASSVQWGDSTQYFGPGTRLTVL.

The chain carries TRBV20-1 and TRBJ2-5; TRBD1 agrees at 7 bases. Germline CDR1 and CDR2: DFQATT and SNEGSKA (reference sequence). V shed 4 bases and J 4 bases; nucleotides not matched to a gene: 6. CDR3 length: 13 residues. CDR3 bases: TGCAGTGCTAACACCTACAGGGGAGAGACCCAGTACTTC. This sequence encodes CSANTYRGETQYF.

Many counts were recorded for this clonotype. This CDR3 is CASGGLIYTDTQYF. CDR3 nucleotide sequence: TGTGCCAGCGGGGGACTAATATACACAGATACGCAGTATTTT. The rearrangement links TRBV7-9 to TRBJ2-3; 7 positions agree with TRBD2. This CDR3 has 14 amino acids. The junction had 7 bases not matched to a gene; V was cut back by 8 bases and J by 2 bases. Germline loops: CDR1 SEHNR, CDR2 FQNEAQ (reference sequence).

The chain couples TRBV28 to TRBJ2-7; D is perhaps TRBD2 (6 bases). Germline V gene lookup returns CDR1 MDHEN and CDR2 SYDVKM. V was pared by 3 bases and J by 6 bases, with 15 bases between. CDR3 length: 14 amino acids. The CDR3 sequence: CASSLRDFRAEQYF. CDR3 nucleotide sequence: TGTGCCAGCAGTTTGCGGGATTTTAGGGCCGAGCAGTACTTC.

This clonotype was observed a handful of times. J is TRBJ1-4 and V is TRBV7-9; 7 bases line up with TRBD1. The CDR3 spans 15 residues. The ends lost 5 bases at V and 5 bases at J; junction bases unmatched: 8. Germline V lookup: CDR1 SEHNR, CDR2 FQNEAQ (reference sequence). DNA of the CDR3: TGTGCCAGCAGCCGCTGGACAGGACCAAATGAAAAACTGTTTTTT. Amino acid sequence: CASSRWTGPNEKLFF. Complete variable domain (other parts from reference TRBV7-9 and TRBJ1-4): DTGVSQNPRHKITKRGQNVTFRCDPISEHNRLYWYRQTLGQGPEFLTYFQNEAQLEKSRLLSDRFSAERPKGSFSTLEIQRTEQGDSAMYLCASSRWTGPNEKLFFGSGTQLSVL.

This clonotype turned up a few times. The gene calls are TRBV7-2 and TRBJ2-3; D tentatively fits TRBD1 or TRBD2 (5 bases each). Trimming removed 8 bases from V and 3 bases from J, with 18 bases in between. The CDR3 is 15 residues long. Per the germline V gene, CDR1 is SGHTA and CDR2 is FQGNSA. CDR3 DNA sequence: TGTGCCAGCTTGAGGGATGGCAGGGTGACAGATACGCAGTATTTT. Amino acid sequence: CASLRDGRVTDTQYF.

This clonotype was recorded only once. This chain links TRBV29-1 with TRBJ2-3; D remains unclear. The germline V gene encodes CDR1 SQVTM and CDR2 ANQGSEA. Trimming took off 7 bases at V and 4 bases at J, with 9 bases between the two ends. The CDR3 runs 11 residues. The CDR3 nucleotides are TGCAGCGGAGAACGGTCAGATACGCAGTATTTT. This encodes CSGERSDTQYF.

For this clonotype: One end of the junction fails to match germline, which may point to a read error. The genes are TRBV6-2 or TRBV6-3 and TRBJ2-2; TRBD1 or TRBD2 may be the D gene (5 bases each). CDR3 length equals 16 residues. CDR1 is MNHEY, CDR2 SVGEGT, per germline. The CDR3 protein is CASCYSGTTNTGELFF. DNA for the CDR3: TGTGCCAGCTGTTACTCCGGGACGACAAACACCGGGGAGCTGTTTTTT.

In its sample, this clonotype was seen a few times. The chain employs TRBV29-1 and TRBJ2-6, with 7 bases aligning to TRBD2. Trimming cost V 7 bases and J 4 bases; bases outside gene matches: 7. Germline V gene sequence: CDR1 SQVTM, CDR2 ANQGSEA. The CDR3 sequence is 14 residues long. The DNA of the CDR3 is TGCAGCGCTCAACTAGCGCCAGGGGCCAACGTCCTGACTTTC. Translated: CSAQLAPGANVLTF.

This clonotype was observed many times. This rearrangement joins TRBV6-5 to TRBJ1-1; D ambiguous. Germline V lookup: CDR1 MNHEY, CDR2 SVGAGI. The ends were cut back, 2 bases at V and 4 bases at J, with 11 bases in the middle. The CDR3 is 14 residues long. In DNA, the CDR3 is TGTGCCAGCAGTTACCTTCCGGGTACCACTGAAGCTTTCTTT. It translates to CASSYLPGTTEAFF.

The chain joins TRBV20-1 to TRBJ2-7, with a weak D call TRBD1 (5 bases). The germline CDR1 and CDR2 sequences are DFQATT and SNEGSKA (reference sequence). This CDR3 is 10 amino acids long. The CDR3 DNA reads TGCAGCACAGGATCATACGAGCAGTACTTC. It encodes CSTGSYEQYF.

V and J are TRBV20-1 and TRBJ1-4; D gene ambiguous. This CDR3 is built from 13 residues. Germline V lookup: CDR1 DFQATT, CDR2 SNEGSKA (reference sequence). Trimming left V 0 bases short and J 5 bases short, with 7 bases between. The CDR3 bases are TGCAGTGCTAGAGATCGTCGAAATGAAAAACTGTTTTTT. Translating gives CSARDRRNEKLFF.